The T cell receptor beta chain described here comes from a study of blood T cell repertoires in COVID-19. The wider study: Acute and convalescent COVID-19 samples came from the United States, Italy and Spain. In each case, the material was cDNA or gDNA derived from T cells, B-cell-depleted T cells, or PBMCs.

Trimming took 1 base from V and 7 from J, leaving 13 bases between them. The CDR3 covers 15 residues. CDR1 and CDR2 (germline): MGHRA, YSYEKL. Sequencing used immunoSEQ multiplex PCR; TCRdb keeps in-frame clones, though not all of them. Among a few hundred thousand clones listed, roughly four fifths were seen once. The V and J genes are TRBV4-1 and TRBJ2-2; TRBD2 is a possible D gene (6 bases). What was sequenced was peripheral blood. The clonotype comes from a man aged 25-40 years who had recovered from COVID-19. The CDR3 nucleotides read TGCGCCAGCAGCCAAGGACACGGCGGGGACGGGGAGCTGTTTTTT. This sequence encodes CASSQGHGGDGELFF.